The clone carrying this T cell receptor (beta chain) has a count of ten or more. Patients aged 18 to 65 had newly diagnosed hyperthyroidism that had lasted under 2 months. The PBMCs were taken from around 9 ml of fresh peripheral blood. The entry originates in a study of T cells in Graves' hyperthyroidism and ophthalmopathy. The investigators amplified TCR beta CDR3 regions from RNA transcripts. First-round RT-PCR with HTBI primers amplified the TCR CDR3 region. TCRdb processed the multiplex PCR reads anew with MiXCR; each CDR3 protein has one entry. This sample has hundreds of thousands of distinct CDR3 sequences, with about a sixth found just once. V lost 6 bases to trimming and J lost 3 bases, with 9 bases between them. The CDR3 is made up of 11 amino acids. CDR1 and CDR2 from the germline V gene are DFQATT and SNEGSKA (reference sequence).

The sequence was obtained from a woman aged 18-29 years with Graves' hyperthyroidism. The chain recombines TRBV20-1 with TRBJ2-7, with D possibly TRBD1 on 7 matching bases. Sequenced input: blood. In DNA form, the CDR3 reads TGCAGTGCGCGGGACAGCTACGAGCAGTACTTC. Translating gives CSARDSYEQYF.